The 23 T cell receptor beta chains below all came from one sample that was sequenced in a study of T cell responses to AZD1222 COVID-19 vaccine. Libraries were prepared by immunoSEQ multiplex PCR; TCRdb keeps only in-frame clonotypes and omits some of them. Of fewer than 90,000 clones listed, about 88% are singletons. Sequences were derived from peripheral blood, sampled 28 days after the second AZD1222 dose. The receptor set was obtained from an adult who received the AZD1222 COVID-19 vaccine.

The chain links TRBV28 to TRBJ1-2; 10 bases are a match to TRBD1. J lost 1 base, V lost 5 bases, and 4 bases had no gene match. There are 15 residues in the CDR3. Germline CDR1 MDHEN, CDR2 SYDVKM. The CDR3 nucleotides are TGTGCCAGCAGTCCGGGGACAGGGGATAACTATGGCTACACCTTC. Translation: CASSPGTGDNYGYTF.

This chain links TRBV14 with TRBJ2-1; weak D call: TRBD2 (6 bases). CDR3 length equals 15 residues. Trimming removed 6 bases from V and 9 bases from J, with 21 bases in between. Germline CDR1 and CDR2: SGHDN and FVKESK. Written as DNA, the CDR3 is TGTGCCAGCAGTGCCCCCCCACTAGGGAGGAGTGAGCAGTTCTTC. Protein product: CASSAPPLGRSEQFF.

V and J are TRBV27 and TRBJ1-4; D gene ambiguous. The germline gives CDR1 MNHEY, CDR2 SMNVEV (reference sequence). The CDR3 totals 14 residues. Trimming left V 4 bases short and J 5 bases short, with 11 bases between. As DNA, the CDR3 is TGTGCCAGCAGTTCGTACCAGCTCAATGAAAAACTGTTTTTT. This encodes CASSSYQLNEKLFF.

This clone was observed a few times. The chain employs TRBV4-3 and TRBJ1-2, with 7 nucleotides matching TRBD1. Germline assignment: CDR1 LGHNA and CDR2 YSLEER. The V and J ends lost 3 bases and 6 bases, in that order; junction bases with no gene match: 13. CDR3 length equals 16 residues. The CDR3 here is CASSQSSRDRINGYTF. The DNA for the CDR3 is TGCGCCAGCAGCCAGTCCTCACGGGACAGAATAAATGGCTACACCTTC.

This clone occurred a few times. The chain is built from TRBV3-1 (or the pseudogene TRBV3-2) and TRBJ1-1; 9 nucleotides align to TRBD1. Per germline, CDR1 LGHDT and CDR2 YNNKEL (reference sequence). CDR3 length equals 11 residues. V lost 5 bases to trimming and J lost 14 bases; unmatched junction nucleotides: 6. CDR3 DNA: TGTGCCAGCAGCAGGGGACAGGGCGAATTCTTT. Translation: CASSRGQGEFF.

The V call is TRBV4-1, the J call TRBJ2-7, with D perhaps matching TRBD1 (5 bases). Germline CDR1 reads MGHRA; CDR2 reads YSYEKL. V lost 1 base and J lost 1, with 11 bases in between. This CDR3 contains 15 residues. In DNA, the CDR3 is TGCGCCAGCAGCCAAGGGGCAGGGCGATCCTACGAGCAGTACTTC. Protein sequence: CASSQGAGRSYEQYF.

This clone is a singleton in its sample. The rearrangement uses TRBV6-5 and TRBJ1-5; D is undetermined. CDR3 length: 15 amino acids. CDR1 MNHEY and CDR2 SVGAGI come from the germline V gene. With 5 bases removed from V and 6 bases from J, the gap between germline ends came to 17 bases. In DNA form, the CDR3 reads TGTGCCAGCAGTCGCAACATGGGCGGGATTCAGCCCCAGCATTTT. Protein: CASSRNMGGIQPQHF.

A single count supports this clone. V gene TRBV10-3 combines with J gene TRBJ1-2; the D is unclear. CDR3 length: 13 amino acids. Looked up from germline, CDR1 is ENHRY and CDR2 is SYGVKD. Trimming stripped 2 bases from V and 5 bases from J, with 9 bases between. The DNA of the CDR3 is TGTGCCATCAGTGAGGGCAGAGAATATGGCTACACCTTC. It translates to CAISEGREYGYTF.

On this clone itself: In the same sample, other DNA sequences code for this CDR3. This chain uses TRBV28 with TRBJ2-7; possible D gene TRBD1, 5 bases. Looked up from germline, CDR1 is MDHEN and CDR2 is SYDVKM. The CDR3 extends over 15 amino acids. Trimming pared 3 bases from V and 2 bases from J, leaving 14 bases between. As DNA, the CDR3 is TGTGCCAGCAGTTTGATCAGGGTAAGGCCCTACGAGCAGTACTTC. Translated: CASSLIRVRPYEQYF.

This rearrangement joins TRBV6-6 to TRBJ2-7; possible D gene TRBD1, 6 bases. The CDR3 contains 13 residues. From germline, CDR1 is MNHNY and CDR2 SVGAGI (reference sequence). V was trimmed by 7 bases and J by 3 bases, leaving 13 bases between them. The CDR3 reads CASTQGNNYEQYF. CDR3 nucleotide sequence: TGTGCCAGCACGCAGGGGAATAACTACGAGCAGTACTTC.

V and J are TRBV19 and TRBJ1-2; 9 nucleotides agree with TRBD1. Germline V gene data show CDR1 as LNHDA and CDR2 as SQIVND (reference sequence). The CDR3 is 15 amino acids. V lost 4 bases to trimming and J lost 2 bases; unmatched junction nucleotides: 5. The DNA for the CDR3 is TGTGCCAGTAGTAACGGACAGGGGCCGAACTATGGCTACACCTTC. Protein sequence: CASSNGQGPNYGYTF.

This clone was observed a few times. The chain is built from TRBV25-1 and TRBJ1-4; D is undetermined. V dropped 1 base and J dropped 5 bases, with 14 bases sitting between them. Germline loops: CDR1 MGHDK, CDR2 SYGVNS. This CDR3 has 16 amino acids. CDR3: CASSEFRTDLNEKLFF. CDR3 nucleotide sequence: TGTGCCAGCAGTGAATTCCGGACTGATCTGAATGAAAAACTGTTTTTT. The whole variable domain, filled in from reference TRBV25-1 and TRBJ1-4, reads EADIYQTPRYLVIGTGKKITLECSQTMGHDKMYWYQQDPGMELHLIHYSYGVNSTEKGDLSSESTVSRIRTEHFPLTLESARPSHTSQYLCASSEFRTDLNEKLFFGSGTQLSVL.

The J gene is TRBJ1-1, the V gene TRBV19; D may be TRBD1 (5 bases). Per the germline V gene, CDR1 is LNHDA and CDR2 is SQIVND (reference sequence). V lost 6 bases and J lost 7, with 27 bases in between. This CDR3 is built from 17 residues. The CDR3 sequence: CASRRSEDRGLWNEAFF. The CDR3 DNA is TGTGCCAGTAGGAGATCGGAGGACCGGGGGTTATGGAATGAAGCTTTCTTT.

The chain is built from TRBV20-1 and TRBJ1-2; 10 bases match TRBD1. This CDR3 is built from 15 residues. In germline, CDR1 is DFQATT, CDR2 SNEGSKA (reference sequence). Germline trimming cut 3 bases from V and 7 bases from J; bases unmatched to any gene: 11. The CDR3: CSASMRMTGGIGYTF. The CDR3 DNA follows: TGCAGTGCTAGTATGCGAATGACAGGGGGCATTGGCTACACCTTC.

The DNA of the CDR3 is TGTGCCAGCAGTTACTCCGTCAGCAACTATGGCTACACCTTC. This codes for CASSYSVSNYGYTF. J is TRBJ1-2 and V is TRBV6-5; D unresolved. Trimming pared 0 bases from V and 2 bases from J, leaving 7 bases between. CDR1 and CDR2 (germline): MNHEY, SVGAGI. This CDR3 is built from 14 residues.

This rearrangement joins TRBV6-2 or TRBV6-3 to TRBJ1-1, with a possible D match to TRBD1 (5 bases). This CDR3 contains 14 residues. The ends were cut back, 4 bases at V and 0 bases at J, with 9 bases in the middle. Germline values: CDR1 MNHEY, CDR2 SVGEGT. CDR3 DNA: TGTGCCAGCAGTTTCCGGGGGATGAACACTGAAGCTTTCTTT. Protein sequence: CASSFRGMNTEAFF.

The V gene is TRBV7-9, the J gene TRBJ2-3; 10 positions match TRBD2. This CDR3 is 18 amino acids long. The trim removed 2 bases at V and 4 bases at J, leaving 12 bases unmatched. Germline CDR1 reads SEHNR; CDR2 reads FQNEAQ (reference sequence). The CDR3 nucleotides read TGTGCCAGCAGCTTAAAGGGGCTCAGCGGGAGGGCGGCAGATACGCAGTATTTT. Its protein product is CASSLKGLSGRAADTQYF.

The chain recombines TRBV24-1 with TRBJ1-5; possible D gene TRBD1, 5 bases. Germline V gene lookup returns CDR1 KGHDR and CDR2 SFDVKD. The CDR3 length is 13 residues. The V end was cut by 2 bases, the J end by 9 bases, with 10 bases between. CDR3 sequence: CATSDYRTGPQHF. In DNA form, the CDR3 reads TGTGCCACCAGTGATTATCGCACAGGGCCCCAGCATTTT.

V is TRBV11-2 and J is TRBJ1-2; D ambiguous. This CDR3 comprises 12 residues. CDR1 is SGHAT, CDR2 FQNNGV, per germline. The V end was cut by 1 base, the J end by 8 bases, with 8 bases between. The CDR3 nucleotides are TGTGCCAGCAGCTTAGGGTACGACGGCTACACCTTC. Translated: CASSLGYDGYTF. The full variable domain, rest sourced from reference TRBV11-2 and TRBJ1-2, is EAGVAQSPRYKIIEKRQSVAFWCNPISGHATLYWYQQILGQGPKLLIQFQNNGVVDDSQLPKDRFSAERLKGVDSTLKIQPAKLEDSAVYLCASSLGYDGYTFGSGTRLTVV.

This clone was found once. J is TRBJ1-1 and V is TRBV12-3 or TRBV12-4, with D possibly being TRBD1 (5 bases). Between the trimmed V and J ends, which lost 4 bases and 11 bases, there was a span of 17 bases. The CDR3 covers 13 residues. The CDR3 DNA reads as TGTGCCAGCAGTTCCGGGACTTCCGGGGGGGCTTTCTTT. It encodes CASSSGTSGGAFF.

The rearrangement uses TRBV4-1 and TRBJ2-4; D not certain. The germline gives CDR1 MGHRA, CDR2 YSYEKL. V lost 4 bases, J lost 0 bases, and 13 bases lay in between. The CDR3 is made up of 16 amino acids. CDR3 protein: CASSPGLHLAKNIQYF. The CDR3 DNA is TGCGCCAGCAGCCCGGGCCTTCATCTAGCCAAAAACATTCAGTACTTC.

The J gene is TRBJ1-3, the V gene TRBV19; TRBD1 agrees at 8 bases. V lost 6 bases to trimming and J lost 8 bases; unmatched junction nucleotides: 15. Germline assignment: CDR1 LNHDA and CDR2 SQIVND (reference sequence). The CDR3 is made up of 16 amino acids. The CDR3 is CASRNSGTGPSDTIYF. The CDR3 DNA is TGTGCCAGTAGAAACTCCGGGACAGGACCGTCTGACACCATATATTTT.

The chain couples TRBV27 to TRBJ1-1; no reliable D call. V lost 2 bases and J 1 base, leaving 5 bases between the germline ends. The CDR3 has 13 amino acids. Germline V gene data show CDR1 as MNHEY and CDR2 as SMNVEV (reference sequence). In nucleotides, the CDR3 is TGTGCCAGCAGTTTAGTTGAGAACACTGAAGCTTTCTTT. Its translation is CASSLVENTEAFF.